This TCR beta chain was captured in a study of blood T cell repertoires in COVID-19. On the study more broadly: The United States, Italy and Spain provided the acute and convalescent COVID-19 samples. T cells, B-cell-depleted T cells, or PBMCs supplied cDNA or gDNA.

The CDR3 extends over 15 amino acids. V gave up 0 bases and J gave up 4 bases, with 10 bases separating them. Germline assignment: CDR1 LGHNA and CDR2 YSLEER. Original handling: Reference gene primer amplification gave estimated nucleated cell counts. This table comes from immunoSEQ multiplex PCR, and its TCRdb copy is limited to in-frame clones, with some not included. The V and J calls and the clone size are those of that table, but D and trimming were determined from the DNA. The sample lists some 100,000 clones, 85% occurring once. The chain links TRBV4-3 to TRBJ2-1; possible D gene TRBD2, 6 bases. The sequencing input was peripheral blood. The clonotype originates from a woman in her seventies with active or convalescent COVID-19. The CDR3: CASSQDLAGYNEQFF. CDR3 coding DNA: TGCGCCAGCAGCCAAGATCTGGCGGGGTACAATGAGCAGTTCTTC.